This entry concerns a single TCR beta chain. V lost 8 bases, J lost 1 base, and 15 bases lay in between. CDR1 MGHRA and CDR2 YSYEKL come from the germline V gene. The length of the CDR3 is 14 residues. The sample originates from a study of T cell changes during pregnancy in multiple sclerosis. Using immunoSEQ multiplex PCR, the repertoire was profiled, and TCRdb retains in-frame clones only, with some absent. The data contain fewer than 40,000 clones, around nine tenths of them singletons. J is TRBJ2-7 and V is TRBV4-1; perhaps TRBD2 as D (5 bases). This sequence originates from a female donor with multiple sclerosis, enrolled in a pregnancy study. This sample comprised CD8+ T cells from peripheral blood mononuclear cells, obtained in the first trimester of pregnancy. The CDR3 reads CASSPAAGSYEQYF. For the CDR3, the DNA is TGCGCCAGCTCCCCGGCGGCGGGTTCCTACGAGCAGTACTTC.